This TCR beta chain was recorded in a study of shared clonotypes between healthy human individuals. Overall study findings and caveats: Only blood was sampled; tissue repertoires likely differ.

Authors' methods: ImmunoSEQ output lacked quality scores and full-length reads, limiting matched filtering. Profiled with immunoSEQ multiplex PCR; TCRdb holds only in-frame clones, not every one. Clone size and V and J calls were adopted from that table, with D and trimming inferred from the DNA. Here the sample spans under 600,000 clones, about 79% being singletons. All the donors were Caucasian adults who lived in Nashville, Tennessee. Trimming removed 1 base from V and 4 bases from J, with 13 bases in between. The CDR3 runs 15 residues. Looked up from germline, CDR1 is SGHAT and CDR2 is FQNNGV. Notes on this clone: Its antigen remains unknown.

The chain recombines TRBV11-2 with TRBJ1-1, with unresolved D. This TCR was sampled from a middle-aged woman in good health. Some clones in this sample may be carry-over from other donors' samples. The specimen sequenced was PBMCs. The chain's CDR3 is CASSLVGLSGTEAFF. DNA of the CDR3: TGTGCCAGCAGCTTAGTAGGTCTTTCGGGCACTGAAGCTTTCTTT.